Listed here are 29 T cell receptor beta chains from one sample, sequenced in a study of T-cell reconstitution after alpha-beta-depleted transplantation in children. As it was prepared, the TCRbeta library received unique molecular identifiers. MiXCR was run by TCRdb on the PCR reads, yielding one entry per CDR3 protein. The data contain around 490,000 distinct CDR3 sequences, around 10% of them seen just once; the ten biggest clones take up 12% to 15%. Specimen: PBMCs, mostly from graft donor cells, collected 180 days after TCRalphabeta/CD19-depleted stem cell transplant. The receptors originated from a female patient aged 2 to 10 who had a stem cell transplant for aplastic anemia, so the T cells may come from the graft donor.

V usage is TRBV5-1 and J usage is TRBJ2-1, with D perhaps TRBD2 (6 bases). Trimming removed 0 bases from V and 2 bases from J, with 12 bases in between. The CDR3 has 16 residues. Germline CDR1 reads SGHRS; CDR2 reads YFSETQ. CDR3 residues: CASSLEAGSAYNEQFF. Written as DNA, the CDR3 is TGCGCCAGCAGCTTGGAGGCGGGATCGGCCTACAATGAGCAGTTCTTC.

The genes are TRBV20-1 and TRBJ1-3; D remains unclear. Germline V lookup: CDR1 DFQATT, CDR2 SNEGSKA (reference sequence). V lost 2 bases and J lost 0, with 8 bases in between. This CDR3 spans 14 amino acids. The DNA for the CDR3 is TGCAGTGCTAGATTCCAAGGCTCTGGAAACACCATATATTTT. As protein: CSARFQGSGNTIYF.

This clonotype was counted between two and nine times. V is TRBV5-1 and J is TRBJ2-6; D is undetermined. CDR3 length equals 20 residues. Germline CDR1 reads SGHRS; CDR2 reads YFSETQ. With 2 bases removed from V and 0 bases from J, the gap between germline ends came to 21 bases. Here the CDR3 DNA reads TGCGCCAGCAGCTTTGAGGCCCACGGACGGACCTTCTCTGGGGCCAACGTCCTGACTTTC. Its translation is CASSFEAHGRTFSGANVLTF.

This clonotype was counted a few times. This rearrangement joins TRBV6-4 to TRBJ2-3; TRBD2 matches 9 bases. With V trimmed by 5 bases and J by 5 bases, 14 bases remained unmatched. This CDR3 region has 17 residues. Germline V gives CDR1 MRHNA, CDR2 SNTAGT. The CDR3 DNA is TGTGCCAGCAGTCCCGGCTGGTCGGCGGGAGGGCTAGATACGCAGTATTTT. Its protein is CASSPGWSAGGLDTQYF.

A few counts support this clonotype. The chain combines TRBV27 with TRBJ1-1; TRBD1 might be the D (5 bases). Trimming pared 8 bases from V and 0 bases from J, leaving 13 bases between. Germline loops: CDR1 MNHEY, CDR2 SMNVEV (reference sequence). This CDR3 has 14 residues. CDR3 protein: CASASGTLNTEAFF. The CDR3 region has the DNA TGTGCCAGCGCATCCGGGACCCTGAACACTGAAGCTTTCTTT.

This clonotype occurred a few times. CDR3 nucleotide sequence: TGTGCCACCAGTGATCCCCTCCTGGGGGCAGCAGGGGAGACCCAGTACTTC. Its translation is CATSDPLLGAAGETQYF. The chain joins TRBV24-1 to TRBJ2-5; D is perhaps TRBD1 (6 bases). This CDR3 is built from 17 residues. V was clipped by 3 bases and J by 5 bases, with 21 bases between them. CDR1 and CDR2 from the germline V gene are KGHDR and SFDVKD.

This clonotype was seen a handful of times. The chain carries TRBV28 and TRBJ2-1; perhaps TRBD2 as D (5 bases). The CDR3 totals 15 residues. Trimming removed 4 bases from V and 8 bases from J, with 18 bases in between. Germline V CDR1 and CDR2: MDHEN, SYDVKM. The DNA for the CDR3 is TGTGCCAGCAGTTCGCTAACTAGAGGAGGAGATGAGCAGTTCTTC. It encodes CASSSLTRGGDEQFF.

This clonotype was detected many times. The V and J genes are TRBV11-2 and TRBJ2-7, with TRBD2 matching 9 bases. There are 16 residues in the CDR3. V lost 1 base, J lost 0 bases, and 4 bases stayed unmatched. Germline CDR1 reads SGHAT; CDR2 reads FQNNGV. CDR3: CASSLGAGGSSYEQYV. The CDR3 nucleotides are TGTGCCAGCAGCTTAGGGGCGGGAGGGAGCTCCTACGAGCAGTACGTC.

The chain joins TRBV29-1 to TRBJ2-6; 7 nucleotides agree with TRBD2. Germline V gene data show CDR1 as SQVTM and CDR2 as ANQGSEA. V lost 0 bases, J lost 13 bases, and 12 bases stayed unmatched. The CDR3 runs to 15 residues. The CDR3 sequence is CSVEDPWEGLPVLTF. The CDR3 region has the DNA TGCAGCGTTGAAGATCCCTGGGAGGGCCTACCTGTCCTGACTTTC.

This clonotype appeared many times. The V call is TRBV18, the J call TRBJ2-3, with D uncertain. Trimming removed 8 bases at V and 3 bases at J, with 9 bases between. CDR3 size: 12 residues. Per the germline V gene, CDR1 is KGHSH and CDR2 is LQKENI. CDR3 region: CASRQVTDTQYF. The CDR3 DNA follows: TGTGCCAGCCGTCAGGTGACAGATACGCAGTATTTT.

The rearrangement joins TRBV6-2 or TRBV6-3 to TRBJ2-7, with D tentatively TRBD1 (7 bases). Germline-derived CDR1 and CDR2 are MNHEY and SVGEGT. Trimming stripped 7 bases from V and 1 base from J, with 26 bases between. The CDR3 is 18 residues long. Written as DNA, the CDR3 is TGTGCCAGCACTAAACGGGAGAGGGGGCCGTTCTATTCCTACGAGCAGTACTTC. Translated, it gives CASTKRERGPFYSYEQYF.

The J gene is TRBJ2-7, the V gene TRBV20-1, with 16 bases matching TRBD2. The trim removed 0 bases at V and 5 bases at J, leaving 4 bases unmatched. This CDR3 is built from 16 residues. Germline assignment: CDR1 DFQATT and CDR2 SNEGSKA (reference sequence). The CDR3 DNA follows: TGCAGTGCTAGAGATGGGACTAGCGGGAGGGTCCACGAGCAGTACGTC. Translation: CSARDGTSGRVHEQYV.

A few counts support this clonotype. This rearrangement joins TRBV19 to TRBJ2-1, with TRBD1 matching over 8 bases. After removal of 4 bases from V and 4 bases from J, the junction contained 3 bases not matched to a gene. This CDR3 region has 14 residues. CDR1 and CDR2 from the germline V gene are LNHDA and SQIVND (reference sequence). As DNA, the CDR3 is TGTGCCAGTAGTAAGGGACAGGAGTACAATGAGCAGTTCTTC. It codes for CASSKGQEYNEQFF.

The rearrangement links TRBV15 to TRBJ2-2, with D perhaps matching TRBD1 or TRBD2 (6 bases each). Germline CDR1 reads LNHNV; CDR2 reads YYDKDF (reference sequence). V was shortened by 1 base and J by 0 bases, with 9 bases between the two germline ends. The CDR3 length is 16 residues. In nucleotides, the CDR3 is TGTGCCACCAGCAGAGTCCGGGGGCCGAACACCGGGGAGCTGTTTTTT. This codes for CATSRVRGPNTGELFF. Looking up the rest from reference TRBV15 and TRBJ2-2 gives the full variable domain: DAMVIQNPRYQVTQFGKPVTLSCSQTLNHNVMYWYQQKSSQAPKLLFHYYDKDFNNEADTPDNFQSRRPNTSFCFLDIRSPGLGDTAMYLCATSRVRGPNTGELFFGEGSRLTVL.

This clonotype was detected only a few times. This chain links TRBV29-1 with TRBJ1-3, with D tentatively TRBD1 (5 bases). Per germline, CDR1 SQVTM and CDR2 ANQGSEA. Trimming left V 6 bases short and J 2 bases short, with 20 bases between. This CDR3 comprises 16 residues. CDR3 amino acids: CSVDAGTAAAGNTIYF. The CDR3 DNA reads as TGCAGCGTCGATGCCGGGACCGCGGCCGCTGGAAACACCATATATTTT.

V gene TRBV21-1 combines with J gene TRBJ2-1; TRBD2, the D gene given by the table, was not confirmed from the DNA. TRBV21-1 is reported as a pseudogene. This CDR3 is 16 amino acids long. The CDR3 sequence is CASQLWGGSGYNEQFF. The CDR3 DNA reads as TGTGCCAGCCAACTTTGGGGCGGGAGTGGCTACAATGAGCAGTTCTTC.

This chain uses TRBV4-1 with TRBJ1-2, with 7 bases fitting TRBD1. This CDR3 has 16 amino acids. The germline V gene has CDR1 MGHRA and CDR2 YSYEKL. Trimming cost V 2 bases and J 6 bases; bases outside gene matches: 12. The CDR3 region is CASSQPAQGRQNGYTF. CDR3 coding DNA: TGCGCCAGCAGCCAACCCGCACAGGGGCGTCAGAATGGCTACACCTTC.

This clonotype turned up a few times. The rearrangement uses TRBV28 and TRBJ1-2; 7 bases match TRBD1. The CDR3 sequence is 15 residues long. Per germline, CDR1 MDHEN and CDR2 SYDVKM. The V and J ends lost 1 base and 7 bases, in that order; junction bases with no gene match: 9. The CDR3 here is CASSLYPLQGGGYTF. CDR3 sequence (DNA): TGTGCCAGCAGTTTATATCCCCTCCAGGGGGGTGGCTACACCTTC.

This sequence joins TRBV5-1 and TRBJ2-7; 12 nucleotides line up with TRBD1. With 6 bases clipped from V and 7 bases from J, the junction kept 11 bases outside the gene matches. CDR3 length equals 15 residues. Germline V lookup: CDR1 SGHRS, CDR2 YFSETQ. The CDR3 nucleotides read TGCGCCAGCAACGCGAAGGGACAGGGGGCGGAAGAGCAGTACTTC. It is translated as CASNAKGQGAEEQYF.

This clonotype was detected ten times or more. The J gene is TRBJ2-1, the V gene TRBV5-1; the D is unclear. The ends were cut back, 0 bases at V and 9 bases at J, with 13 bases in the middle. The CDR3 contains 14 residues. CDR1 is SGHRS, CDR2 YFSETQ, per germline. CDR3 in amino acids: CASSLVIRRGEQFF. As DNA, the CDR3 is TGCGCCAGCAGCTTGGTTATCCGGAGAGGTGAGCAGTTCTTC. The whole variable domain, filled in from reference TRBV5-1 and TRBJ2-1, reads KAGVTQTPRYLIKTRGQQVTLSCSPISGHRSVSWYQQTPGQGLQFLFEYFSETQRNKGNFPGRFSGRQFSNSRSEMNVSTLELGDSALYLCASSLVIRRGEQFFGPGTRLTVL.

The CDR3 coding sequence is TGTGCCAGCAGTTACCCCGGGACAGGGCGAGAGACCCAGTACTTC. Its protein is CASSYPGTGRETQYF. The rearrangement uses TRBV6-2 or TRBV6-3 and TRBJ2-5; 9 nucleotides match TRBD1. The CDR3 contains 15 residues. J was trimmed by 4 bases and V by 2 bases; bases with no gene match: 5. Germline lookup yields CDR1 MNHEY and CDR2 SVGEGT.

The chain combines TRBV2 with TRBJ2-1; 10 bases match TRBD2. Germline V gives CDR1 SNHLY, CDR2 FYNNEI. V trimming: 3 bases; J trimming: 4 bases; junction bases outside the gene matches: 6. This CDR3 has 16 residues. This CDR3 is CASSDVGTSAYNEQFF. For the CDR3, the DNA is TGTGCCAGCAGTGATGTAGGGACTAGCGCTTACAATGAGCAGTTCTTC. Complete variable domain (other parts from reference TRBV2 and TRBJ2-1): EPEVTQTPSHQVTQMGQEVILRCVPISNHLYFYWYRQILGQKVEFLVSFYNNEISEKSEIFDDQFSVERPDGSNFTLKIRSTKLEDSAMYFCASSDVGTSAYNEQFFGPGTRLTVL.

This clonotype was counted only a few times. This chain uses TRBV5-1 with TRBJ1-2; D remains unclear. Germline loops: CDR1 SGHRS, CDR2 YFSETQ. Trimming removed 2 bases at V and 3 bases at J, with 8 bases between. This CDR3 region has 13 residues. The CDR3 region has the DNA TGCGCCAGCAGCTTAAAGGGAGACTATGGCTACACCTTC. Translation: CASSLKGDYGYTF.

This clonotype has a handful of counts. CDR3 region: CASSFSGQLNTGELFF. The CDR3 DNA reads as TGTGCCAGCAGTTTTTCTGGACAGCTTAACACCGGGGAGCTGTTTTTT. The rearrangement uses TRBV27 and TRBJ2-2, with D possibly matching TRBD1 (6 bases). Germline lookup yields CDR1 MNHEY and CDR2 SMNVEV (reference sequence). Trimming left V 3 bases short and J 2 bases short, with 13 bases between. This CDR3 comprises 16 residues.

The V gene is TRBV2, the J gene TRBJ2-5; 7 nucleotides match TRBD2. The trim removed 6 bases at V and 1 base at J, leaving 11 bases unmatched. Germline CDR1 reads SNHLY; CDR2 reads FYNNEI. The CDR3 runs 16 residues. The CDR3 DNA reads as TGTGCCAGCAGCGCTGAGGGGAGGGACCTCCAAGAGACCCAGTACTTC. This translates into CASSAEGRDLQETQYF.

This sequence joins TRBV7-2 and TRBJ1-2; unclear D gene. Trimming cost V 3 bases and J 7 bases, with 9 bases left between them. Looked up from germline, CDR1 is SGHTA and CDR2 is FQGNSA. The CDR3 consists of 12 residues. CDR3 in amino acids: CASSFAGPGYTF. CDR3 nucleotide sequence: TGTGCCAGCAGCTTCGCAGGACCTGGCTACACCTTC.

This chain joins TRBV9 and TRBJ2-5, with unresolved D. Germline CDR1 is SGDLS and CDR2 is YYNGEE. This CDR3 is 16 amino acids long. Between the trimmed V and J ends, which lost 0 bases and 0 bases, there was a span of 12 bases. CDR3 coding DNA: TGTGCCAGCAGCGTAGATTTGAGGACCAACCAAGAGACCCAGTACTTC. Amino acids: CASSVDLRTNQETQYF.

This clonotype was recorded at least ten times. The rearrangement links TRBV29-1 to TRBJ2-2, with D possibly matching TRBD1 (6 bases). CDR1 is SQVTM, CDR2 ANQGSEA, per germline. Trimming removed 6 bases at V and 1 base at J, with 9 bases between. The CDR3 contains 13 residues. The CDR3 reads CSVLTGNTGELFF. The CDR3 DNA follows: TGCAGCGTGTTGACAGGGAACACCGGGGAGCTGTTTTTT.

CDR3: CASSLTAQYNEQFF. CDR3 DNA: TGTGCCAGCAGCTTAACCGCGCAGTACAATGAGCAGTTCTTC. The V call is TRBV7-2, the J call TRBJ2-1; D is unclear. Germline-derived CDR1 and CDR2 are SGHTA and FQGNSA. The CDR3 is 14 amino acids. The ends were cut back, 2 bases at V and 4 bases at J, with 9 bases in the middle.